This TCR beta chain was sequenced during a study of T cell clonotyping in hematopoietic cell transplantation. The method was immunoSEQ multiplex PCR; TCRdb's version includes in-frame clones alone and lacks a portion of them. The table includes around 17,000 clones, around 70% detected once. This clone was counted a single time. V gave up 4 bases and J gave up 1 base; unmatched junction bases: 3. The CDR3 is 15 residues long. Germline V lookup: CDR1 SGHRS, CDR2 YFSETQ. The sample consisted of peripheral blood mononuclear cells. This clonotype originated in a woman in her sixties or seventies in good health. Some clones in this sample may be carry-over from other donors' samples. The chain uses TRBV5-1 and TRBJ2-1; 9 bases fit TRBD2. As DNA, the CDR3 is TGCGCCAGCAGCCCCCTAGCGGGATCCTACAATGAGCAGTTCTTC. Translated, it gives CASSPLAGSYNEQFF. The full variable domain, with the rest looked up from reference TRBV5-1 and TRBJ2-1, is KAGVTQTPRYLIKTRGQQVTLSCSPISGHRSVSWYQQTPGQGLQFLFEYFSETQRNKGNFPGRFSGRQFSNSRSEMNVSTLELGDSALYLCASSPLAGSYNEQFFGPGTRLTVL.